A selection of T cell receptor beta chains follows, all from one sample in a study of neurological immune-mediated disorders. TCRdb independently ran MiXCR on the 5' RACE reads; one entry per CDR3 protein. Of 55,000 to 65,000 distinct CDR3 sequences detected, 3.5% to 4.5% appear once; the ten largest clones hold about 2%. The sequenced material came from PBMCs. All receptors come from a woman between 50 and 59 years old with multiple sclerosis. Each CDR3 is given without its conserved first and last residue. The order of the fields is V gene, CDR3 protein.

TRBV18 ASSPAGQGYYEQY
TRBV6-6 ASSYPLPGQTYNEQF
TRBV11-3 ASSLSLPASQF
TRBV6-5 ASRRQGEAF
TRBV3-1 ASSQDTTGQGTYEQY
TRBV25-1 ASSEAGGYEQY
TRBV5-5 ASSPGGRRTEAF
TRBV7-9 ASSIGSGSAEQF
TRBV30 AWSGRGSNQPQN
TRBV2 AGRNTGLNTEAF
TRBV15 ATTSGSNEQF
TRBV10-3 AIRPPSGSYEQY
TRBV21-1 ASSPRDSYQPQN
TRBV9 ASSPGSSGAYNEQF
TRBV5-1 ASSLTPGGDYGYT
TRBV5-1 ASSLEIGTSGAEAF
TRBV7-8 ASSLQDSRYEQY
TRBV11-2 ASSLGTGREKLF
TRBV3-1 ASSDRGNSPLN
TRBV5-1 ASSASGGPGELF
TRBV5-6 ASSFLGTGLSGANVLT
TRBV12-3/TRBV12-4 ASSLDGGWPQH
TRBV7-9 ASRIRHGPGALYPEQF
TRBV5-1 ASSSGTGDGYT
TRBV20-1 SAREGLKDSPLN
TRBV27 ASSPSTGFVQY
TRBV9 ASSPSGREETQY
TRBV7-2 ASSSRGSGANVLT
TRBV5-1 ASSFAGQLNTEAF
TRBV6-5 ASSYRHEQY
TRBV6-6 ASSYFGENTEAF
TRBV27 ASSPGGYSNQPQH